The entry below describes one T cell receptor beta chain. Antigen specificity is unknown. The data were obtained in a study of graft-versus-host responses after intestinal transplantation. Profiling relied on immunoSEQ multiplex PCR, and the TCRdb table lists in-frame clones only, not all of them. The sample carries roughly 110,000 clones, approximately 93% recorded once. The CDR3 contains 14 residues. The V gene end was trimmed by 5 bases and the J gene end by 2 bases; junction bases not matched to a gene: 7. Germline assignment: CDR1 SGHNT and CDR2 YYREEE (reference sequence). The study's findings and limits: Recipient bone marrow held GvH clones, some seen earlier in ileum or blood.

This chain links TRBV5-4 with TRBJ2-7; the match to TRBD2 covers 7 bases. The sequence derives from a human donor who was the organ donor for an intestinal transplant. The sample here was unstimulated CD8+ T cells sorted from spleen or lymph node cells, taken before transplant. CDR3 protein: CASSLSGGPYEQYF. The DNA of the CDR3 is TGTGCCAGCAGTCTGTCGGGGGGTCCCTACGAGCAGTACTTC.